The 2 T cell receptor beta chains in this list originate from one sample, sequenced in a study of T cells after posttransplantation cyclophosphamide. Sequencing was performed with immunoSEQ multiplex PCR; in TCRdb, only in-frame clones are kept and a portion is missing. The sample consists of 20,000 or so clones, more than 80% of them appearing once. Methotrexate plus calcineurin inhibitor accompanied controls' myeloablative marrow transplants; sampling was 1 year later. The starting material was PBMCs, obtained around 380 days after allogeneic stem cell transplant with calcineurin inhibitor and methotrexate. The source is a female patient aged 25-39 years who received an allogeneic stem cell transplant from an unrelated donor, was CMV-positive, and had acute and chronic GVHD. Certain T cells may be donor cells from the graft.

The V gene is TRBV2, the J gene TRBJ2-5, with 9 nucleotides matching TRBD2. Germline V gene sequence: CDR1 SNHLY, CDR2 FYNNEI. CDR3 length: 14 amino acids. Losses at the gene ends were 11 bases for V and 3 bases for J; bases not matched to a gene: 10. The CDR3 loop reads CAFLGLAQKETQYF. DNA of the CDR3: TGTGCCTTCCTCGGACTAGCGCAAAAAGAGACCCAGTACTTC.

The genes are TRBV5-4 and TRBJ1-1; D is uncertain. Trimming removed 4 bases at V and 1 base at J, with 8 bases between. This CDR3 comprises 13 residues. Germline loops: CDR1 SGHNT, CDR2 YYREEE (reference sequence). CDR3 amino acids: CASSPQENTEAFF. The CDR3 DNA follows: TGTGCCAGCAGCCCCCAGGAGAACACTGAAGCTTTCTTT.